Following are 27 T cell receptor beta chains from one sample sequenced in a study of blood T cell repertoires in COVID-19. Clones were read by immunoSEQ multiplex PCR, and TCRdb kept only the in-frame ones, dropping some. The table records around 150,000 clones, around 85% of them present only once. The sample was PBMCs or T cells enriched from blood (not recorded which). The receptors stem from a woman aged 40 to 50 who had recovered from COVID-19.

The chain carries TRBV5-4 and TRBJ2-3, with 15 bases matching TRBD2. J gave up 4 bases and V 4 bases, and 7 bases lay outside the gene matches. The CDR3 has 17 amino acids. CDR1 and CDR2 from the germline V gene are SGHNT and YYREEE (reference sequence). CDR3 protein: CASSPTGTSGGPDTQYF. The CDR3 DNA reads TGTGCCAGCAGCCCAACCGGGACTAGCGGGGGGCCAGATACGCAGTATTTT.

V usage is TRBV5-1 and J usage is TRBJ2-7; 14 positions agree with TRBD2. This CDR3 contains 18 residues. The V segment lost 1 base and the J segment 6 bases; nucleotides outside the gene matches: 12. The germline V gene encodes CDR1 SGHRS and CDR2 YFSETQ. CDR3 DNA: TGCGCCAGCAGCTTGCCCCGACTAGCGGGAGGGCCTGCGGGCGAGCAGTACTTC. Amino acid sequence: CASSLPRLAGGPAGEQYF.

CDR3 in amino acids: CASTPGVGAETSAEAFF. The CDR3 region has the DNA TGCGCCAGCACCCCGGGGGTTGGGGCGGAGACGTCCGCGGAAGCTTTCTTT. V and J are TRBV5-1 and TRBJ1-1, with D possibly matching TRBD1 (5 bases). With 6 bases removed from V and 8 bases from J, the gap between germline ends came to 29 bases. Germline CDR1 reads SGHRS; CDR2 reads YFSETQ. This CDR3 spans 17 amino acids.

The CDR3 bases are TGCAGCGTCACATGGGGGGGAGGAGATACGCAGTATTTT. This encodes CSVTWGGGDTQYF. The J gene is TRBJ2-3, the V gene TRBV29-1; 7 nucleotides agree with TRBD2. CDR1 SQVTM and CDR2 ANQGSEA come from the germline V gene. The junction had 8 bases not matched to a gene; V was cut back by 6 bases and J by 5 bases. The CDR3 sequence is 13 residues long.

This clone was detected once. The J gene is TRBJ1-4, the V gene TRBV2; D may be TRBD1 (5 bases). Per germline, CDR1 SNHLY and CDR2 FYNNEI. Trimming stripped 4 bases from V and 12 bases from J, with 9 bases between. The CDR3 has 11 amino acids. CDR3 residues: CASSAQVELFF. CDR3 DNA: TGTGCCAGCAGTGCACAGGTGGAACTGTTTTTT.

The chain uses TRBV10-2 and TRBJ2-1; 7 positions agree with TRBD2. Germline loops: CDR1 WSHSY, CDR2 SAAADI. Trimming removed 2 bases from V and 5 bases from J; junction bases left unmatched: 12. The CDR3 totals 17 residues. CDR3 residues: CASSENWWEGINNEQFF. The CDR3 DNA reads TGCGCCAGCAGTGAGAATTGGTGGGAGGGGATAAACAATGAGCAGTTCTTC.

This rearrangement joins TRBV6-5 to TRBJ1-5, with 7 bases identical to TRBD1. Germline V gives CDR1 MNHEY, CDR2 SVGAGI. Germline trimming cut 7 bases from V and 1 base from J; bases unmatched to any gene: 1. The CDR3 spans 13 residues. The CDR3: CASTRGSNQPQHF. In nucleotides, the CDR3 is TGTGCCAGCACCAGGGGGAGCAATCAGCCCCAGCATTTT.

The V call is TRBV21-1, the J call TRBJ2-7; the table's D call of TRBD2 was not tested on the DNA. TRBV21-1 is listed as a pseudogene. This CDR3 has 16 amino acids. The CDR3 protein is CASSKGTGTISYEQYF. The CDR3 DNA reads TGTGCCAGCAGCAAAGGTACCGGGACTATCTCCTACGAGCAGTACTTC.

This clone was counted only a few times. The CDR3 nucleotides are TGTGCCACCGGGACTTTTGGTGGAAACACCATATATTTT. This gives the protein CATGTFGGNTIYF. The chain joins TRBV19 to TRBJ1-3; tentative D call: TRBD1 (5 bases). Trimming shortened V by 10 bases and J by 3 bases, and 13 bases separated the two germline ends. The CDR3 covers 13 residues. Per germline, CDR1 LNHDA and CDR2 SQIVND (reference sequence).

This chain links TRBV19 with TRBJ1-2, with 9 positions matching TRBD1. The germline V gene encodes CDR1 LNHDA and CDR2 SQIVND (reference sequence). This CDR3 is built from 13 residues. Unmatched junction bases numbered 4, after V lost 6 bases and J lost 5 bases. The chain's CDR3 is CASSYGTGYGYTF. CDR3 DNA: TGTGCCAGTAGCTATGGGACAGGGTATGGCTACACCTTC.

The chain combines TRBV7-9 with TRBJ1-5; D gene ambiguous. V was pared by 5 bases and J by 0 bases, with 11 bases between. The CDR3 runs to 15 residues. The germline V gene encodes CDR1 SEHNR and CDR2 FQNEAQ (reference sequence). The CDR3 coding sequence is TGTGCCAGCAGCCCCCTCCTATATAGCAATCAGCCCCAGCATTTT. It yields the protein CASSPLLYSNQPQHF.

This chain connects TRBV5-1 to TRBJ1-1, with a possible D match to TRBD1 (5 bases). The V and J ends lost 4 bases and 1 base respectively, with 14 bases between them. The CDR3 extends over 15 amino acids. Germline V lookup: CDR1 SGHRS, CDR2 YFSETQ. The CDR3 region is CASSPNGGRNTEAFF. The DNA of the CDR3 is TGCGCCAGCAGCCCTAATGGGGGGAGGAACACTGAAGCTTTCTTT.

J is TRBJ1-6 and V is TRBV5-6; 10 positions match TRBD1. V shed 4 bases and J 10 bases; nucleotides not matched to a gene: 8. The CDR3 loop spans 15 amino acids. The germline V gene encodes CDR1 SGHDT and CDR2 YYEEEE. CDR3 DNA sequence: TGTGCCAGCAGCCCCTGGGACAGGGGAGGCTCACCCCTCCACTTT. Translation gives CASSPWDRGGSPLHF.

The chain combines TRBV9 with TRBJ1-3; D uncertain. The germline gives CDR1 SGDLS, CDR2 YYNGEE. This CDR3 comprises 16 residues. V was clipped by 4 bases and J by 0 bases, with 14 bases between them. CDR3 in DNA: TGTGCCAGCAGCCATCGATCGGGGTCCTCTGGAAACACCATATATTTT. It is translated as CASSHRSGSSGNTIYF.

The chain couples TRBV23-1 to TRBJ2-1; D not resolved. TRBV23-1 is treated as an ORF (open reading frame) with a function not yet certain. The CDR3 has 8 residues. The CDR3 DNA sequence: TGCGTCTTGGGCTCGCAGTTCTTC. It yields the protein CVLGSQFF.

The rearrangement links TRBV30 to TRBJ1-6; 10 bases agree with TRBD1. CDR3 length: 13 amino acids. Germline V gives CDR1 GTSNPN, CDR2 SVGIG (reference sequence). With V trimmed by 5 bases and J by 7 bases, 2 bases remained unmatched. The DNA of the CDR3 is TGTGCCTGGGACAGGGGGCGCAATTCACCCCTCCACTTT. It is translated as CAWDRGRNSPLHF.

This sequence joins TRBV4-2 and TRBJ1-6; D is unclear. The CDR3 spans 14 residues. Germline assignment: CDR1 LGHNA and CDR2 YNFKEQ. Trimming took off 0 bases at V and 7 bases at J, with 7 bases between the two ends. CDR3 coding DNA: TGTGCCAGCAGCCAAGAATGGGCGAATTCACCCCTCCACTTT. Its protein is CASSQEWANSPLHF.

The V gene is TRBV4-1, the J gene TRBJ2-1, with TRBD2 matching over 8 bases. Trimming removed 1 base from V and 3 bases from J; junction bases left unmatched: 2. Germline-derived CDR1 and CDR2 are MGHRA and YSYEKL. The CDR3 is made up of 15 amino acids. The CDR3 bases are TGCGCCAGCAGCCAAGCAGCGGGAGTCTACAATGAGCAGTTCTTC. Protein: CASSQAAGVYNEQFF.

The chain has TRBV29-1 and TRBJ1-3, with D possibly being TRBD1 (5 bases). V lost 4 bases and J lost 6, with 16 bases in between. CDR3 length: 14 amino acids. CDR1 SQVTM and CDR2 ANQGSEA come from the germline V gene. In nucleotides, the CDR3 is TGCAGCGTTGGAGGCCGGGCGGGGGAAAACACCATATATTTT. Amino acid sequence: CSVGGRAGENTIYF.

This chain connects TRBV12-3 or TRBV12-4 to TRBJ1-1, with 7 bases aligning to TRBD1. V lost 6 bases to trimming and J lost 5 bases; unmatched junction nucleotides: 3. This CDR3 comprises 12 residues. CDR3 bases: TGTGCCAGCAGCCCACAGGGGACTGAAGCTTTCTTT. Amino acids: CASSPQGTEAFF.

This clone is categorized as medium-sized (0.01 to 0.1%). This chain joins TRBV7-6 and TRBJ2-1, with TRBD2 matching over 7 bases. The CDR3 loop spans 14 amino acids. J gave up 1 base and V 8 bases, and 5 bases lay outside the gene matches. Germline-derived CDR1 and CDR2 are SGHVS and FNYEAQ. DNA of the CDR3: TGTGCCAGCTCACGGGAGGTATCCTACAATGAGCAGTTCTTC. Residues: CASSREVSYNEQFF.

The chain recombines TRBV30 with TRBJ2-5; 7 nucleotides match TRBD2. CDR3 size: 12 residues. CDR1 is GTSNPN and CDR2 is SVGIG in the germline V gene (reference sequence). V lost 5 bases, J lost 4 bases, and 4 bases stayed unmatched. The CDR3 loop is CAWATSRETQYF. As DNA, the CDR3 is TGTGCCTGGGCGACTAGCAGAGAGACCCAGTACTTC.

The sample holds one count of this clone. This chain links TRBV6-5 with TRBJ1-1; TRBD1 aligns across 12 bases. Trimming removed 7 bases from V and 4 bases from J; junction bases left unmatched: 7. Germline loops: CDR1 MNHEY, CDR2 SVGAGI. This CDR3 has 15 amino acids. CDR3 residues: CASTAGTGGTTEAFF. The CDR3 DNA is TGTGCCAGCACCGCCGGGACAGGGGGCACCACTGAAGCTTTCTTT.

V usage is TRBV7-9 and J usage is TRBJ1-1; no clear D gene. With 5 bases removed from V and 5 bases from J, the gap between germline ends came to 18 bases. The CDR3 has 15 amino acids. Germline V gene data show CDR1 as SEHNR and CDR2 as FQNEAQ (reference sequence). This CDR3 is CASSALGLAGTEAFF. The CDR3, as DNA: TGTGCCAGCAGCGCCCTGGGCCTCGCGGGGACTGAAGCTTTCTTT.

The rearrangement links TRBV24-1 to TRBJ2-3; the match to TRBD1 covers 8 bases. This CDR3 comprises 13 residues. Germline values: CDR1 KGHDR, CDR2 SFDVKD. V gave up 9 bases and J gave up 3 bases; unmatched junction bases: 4. The CDR3 spells CATGGQGTDTQYF. The CDR3 DNA sequence: TGTGCCACCGGAGGACAGGGAACAGATACGCAGTATTTT.

This clone came up once. V and J are TRBV15 and TRBJ2-1; 7 bases are shared with TRBD2. The CDR3 consists of 18 residues. J was trimmed by 8 bases and V by 4 bases; bases with no gene match: 20. Germline assignment: CDR1 LNHNV and CDR2 YYDKDF (reference sequence). CDR3 DNA sequence: TGTGCCACCAGCAAGGGAGTTTGGGACGGGGGGTTTCGGTATGAGCAGTTCTTC. Translation gives CATSKGVWDGGFRYEQFF.

The chain uses TRBV10-3 and TRBJ2-1; 11 positions agree with TRBD2. The CDR3 totals 15 residues. From germline, CDR1 is ENHRY and CDR2 SYGVKD. V lost 3 bases to trimming and J lost 12 bases; unmatched junction nucleotides: 10. CDR3 in amino acids: CAISEGTSGPGGQFF. In nucleotides, the CDR3 is TGTGCCATCAGTGAAGGGACTAGCGGCCCTGGGGGGCAGTTCTTC.